Below, one T cell receptor (beta chain) is given with its context. Sorted-subset replicate PCR reactions were performed with approximately 180 ng DNA, corresponding to 25,000 to 35,000 T cell genomes. TCRdb keeps only in-frame clones here, not all; method: immunoSEQ multiplex PCR. The profile shows some 1.1 million clones, roughly 80% of them singletons. V was shortened by 0 bases and J by 1 base, with 10 bases between the two germline ends. There are 15 residues in the CDR3. Germline CDR1 reads SGHNT; CDR2 reads YYREEE (reference sequence). The data are from a study of shared clonotypes between healthy human individuals.

The receptor comes from a young man in good health. Some clones in this sample may be carry-over from other donors' samples. V is TRBV5-4 and J is TRBJ1-1; D is unclear. Sequenced: memory CD4+ T cells from PBMCs. Subset indicated: CD45RA-negative fraction. The CDR3 coding sequence is TGTGCCAGCAGCTTGGCTCGCCACGGGAACACTGAAGCTTTCTTT. Its translation: CASSLARHGNTEAFF.